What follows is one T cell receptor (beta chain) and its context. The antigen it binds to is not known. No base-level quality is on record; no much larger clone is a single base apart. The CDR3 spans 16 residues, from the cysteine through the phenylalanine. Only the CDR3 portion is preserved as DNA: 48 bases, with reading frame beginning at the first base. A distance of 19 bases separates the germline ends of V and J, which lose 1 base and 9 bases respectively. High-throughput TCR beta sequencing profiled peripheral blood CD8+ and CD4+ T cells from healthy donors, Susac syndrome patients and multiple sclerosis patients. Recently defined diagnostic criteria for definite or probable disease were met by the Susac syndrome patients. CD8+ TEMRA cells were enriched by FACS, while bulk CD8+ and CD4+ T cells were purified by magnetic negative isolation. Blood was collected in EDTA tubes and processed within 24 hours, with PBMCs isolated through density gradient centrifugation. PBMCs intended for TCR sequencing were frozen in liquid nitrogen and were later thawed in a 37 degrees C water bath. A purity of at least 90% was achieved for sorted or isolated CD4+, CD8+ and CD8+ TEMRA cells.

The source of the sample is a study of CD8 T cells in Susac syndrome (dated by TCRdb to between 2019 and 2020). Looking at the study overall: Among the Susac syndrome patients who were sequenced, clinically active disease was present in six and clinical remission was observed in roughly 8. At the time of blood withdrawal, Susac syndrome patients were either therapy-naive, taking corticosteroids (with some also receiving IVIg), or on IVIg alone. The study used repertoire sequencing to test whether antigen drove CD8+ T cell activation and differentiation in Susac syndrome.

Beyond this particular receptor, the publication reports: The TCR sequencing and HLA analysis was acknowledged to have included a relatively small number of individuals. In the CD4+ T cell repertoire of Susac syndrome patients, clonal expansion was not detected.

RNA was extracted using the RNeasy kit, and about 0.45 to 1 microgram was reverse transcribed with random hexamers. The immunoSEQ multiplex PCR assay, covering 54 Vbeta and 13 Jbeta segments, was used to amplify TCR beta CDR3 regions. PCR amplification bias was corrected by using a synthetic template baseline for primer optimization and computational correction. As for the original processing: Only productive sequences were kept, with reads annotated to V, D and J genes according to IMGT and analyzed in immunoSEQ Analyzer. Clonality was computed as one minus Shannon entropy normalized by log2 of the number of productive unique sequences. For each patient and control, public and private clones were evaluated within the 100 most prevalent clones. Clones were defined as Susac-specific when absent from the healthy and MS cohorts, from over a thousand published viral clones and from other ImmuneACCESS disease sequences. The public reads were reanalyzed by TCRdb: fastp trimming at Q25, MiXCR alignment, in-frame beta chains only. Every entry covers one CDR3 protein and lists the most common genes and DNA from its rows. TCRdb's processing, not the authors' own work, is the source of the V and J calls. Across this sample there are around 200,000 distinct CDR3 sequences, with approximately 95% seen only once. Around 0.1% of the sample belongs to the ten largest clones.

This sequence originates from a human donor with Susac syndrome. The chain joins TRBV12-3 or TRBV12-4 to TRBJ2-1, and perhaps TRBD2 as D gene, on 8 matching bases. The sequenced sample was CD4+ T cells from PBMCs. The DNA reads TGTGCCAGCAGTTTAGGAACTAGCGGAGGGGGCGGTGAGCAGTTCTTC. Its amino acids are CASSLGTSGGGGEQFF.